Below are 19 T cell receptor beta chains sequenced from a single sample in a study of T-cell memory formation after mild COVID-19. Each CDR3 protein is one row after TCRdb ran MiXCR on the 5' RACE reads. The sample lists fewer than 650,000 distinct CDR3 sequences; 15% to 20% were seen once. Sequences were obtained from PBMCs or a T cell subset sorted from them (not recorded which). The receptors shown here come from an adult woman who had mild COVID-19 (a few samples of this study predate the infection). Cell type and time point are not known.

This clonotype has a handful of counts. The V and J genes are TRBV6-5 and TRBJ1-5; TRBD1 matches at 9 bases. Germline values: CDR1 MNHEY, CDR2 SVGAGI. Trimming took 4 bases from V and 7 from J; bases not matched to a gene: 11. This CDR3 comprises 16 residues. CDR3 loop: CASSSFGQGFIQPQHF. The CDR3 bases are TGTGCCAGCAGTTCCTTTGGACAGGGGTTCATACAGCCCCAGCATTTT.

V is TRBV6-5 and J is TRBJ2-7, with D hard to call. V gave up 2 bases and J gave up 2 bases, with 10 bases separating them. The germline V gene encodes CDR1 MNHEY and CDR2 SVGAGI. The CDR3 extends over 14 amino acids. In DNA form, the CDR3 reads TGTGCCAGCAGTTACCTTGGATCTCCCTACGAGCAGTACTTC. Translating gives CASSYLGSPYEQYF.

The rearrangement uses TRBV7-9 and TRBJ2-3, with D perhaps matching TRBD1 or TRBD2 (5 bases each). V was cut by 5 bases and J by 7 bases, with 16 bases left in between. Germline CDR1 is SEHNR and CDR2 is FQNEAQ (reference sequence). The CDR3 runs to 14 residues. The CDR3 DNA reads as TGTGCCAGCAGCACCTTCCGGGACCAACATACGCAGTATTTT. It is translated as CASSTFRDQHTQYF.

This clonotype was seen only a few times. The chain has TRBV7-2 and TRBJ2-3, with TRBD1 as a possible D gene (5 bases). Trimming removed 4 bases at V and 5 bases at J, with 22 bases between. Germline CDR1 SGHTA, CDR2 FQGNSA. This CDR3 spans 17 amino acids. CDR3 nucleotides: TGTGCCAGCAGCTCCCTCGGTTTAGGGGCTAGGGAAGATACGCAGTATTTT. It specifies CASSSLGLGAREDTQYF.

This clonotype was seen more than once but under ten times. CDR3 DNA: TGTGCCAGCAGCGGAGACAGGAAACGTTATGGCTACACCTTC. Residues: CASSGDRKRYGYTF. The chain carries TRBV13 and TRBJ1-2; D is possibly TRBD1 (6 bases). Germline V gene sequence: CDR1 PRHDT, CDR2 FYEKMQ (reference sequence). The CDR3 runs 14 residues. Trimming took 5 bases from V and 5 from J, leaving 15 bases between them.

This clonotype occurred a few times. CDR3 bases: TGTGCCAGCAGCTTACTGGGACAGGGTGGCAATGAGCAGTTCTTC. This gives the protein CASSLLGQGGNEQFF. V is TRBV13 and J is TRBJ2-1; 9 nucleotides align to TRBD1. The V gene end was trimmed by 2 bases and the J gene end by 6 bases; junction bases not matched to a gene: 5. This CDR3 is built from 15 residues. CDR1 is PRHDT and CDR2 is FYEKMQ in the germline V gene (reference sequence).

In its sample, this clonotype was seen a few times. The chain recombines TRBV5-6 with TRBJ2-3; TRBD2 might be the D (6 bases). This CDR3 has 14 residues. V dropped 4 bases and J dropped 4 bases, with 13 bases sitting between them. Germline V gene data show CDR1 as SGHDT and CDR2 as YYEEEE. This CDR3 is CASSRGGKPDTQYF. In DNA form, the CDR3 reads TGTGCCAGCAGCAGGGGCGGGAAGCCAGATACGCAGTATTTT.

The chain links TRBV4-3 to TRBJ1-1; D uncertain. Germline CDR1 is LGHNA and CDR2 is YSLEER. Between the trimmed V and J ends, which lost 0 bases and 3 bases, there was a span of 11 bases. The CDR3 length is 15 residues. The CDR3 loop reads CASSQEWARDTEAFF. The CDR3 bases are TGCGCCAGCAGCCAAGAGTGGGCCCGGGACACTGAAGCTTTCTTT.

The sample holds many counts of this clonotype. J is TRBJ2-1 and V is TRBV5-6, with TRBD2 matching over 8 bases. Germline-derived CDR1 and CDR2 are SGHDT and YYEEEE. The CDR3 consists of 14 residues. Trimming removed 1 base from V and 3 bases from J; junction bases left unmatched: 0. The CDR3 DNA reads TGTGCCAGCAGCTTGACTAGCGGCTACAATGAGCAGTTCTTC. Its protein product is CASSLTSGYNEQFF.

This sequence joins TRBV4-1 and TRBJ2-3, with 9 bases fitting TRBD2. The V segment lost 0 bases and the J segment 2 bases; nucleotides outside the gene matches: 9. The CDR3 has 18 amino acids. Germline CDR1 reads MGHRA; CDR2 reads YSYEKL. The CDR3 reads CASSQEAQTSGPTDTQYF. The CDR3 DNA follows: TGCGCCAGCAGCCAAGAGGCTCAGACTAGCGGTCCCACAGATACGCAGTATTTT.

This clonotype has at least ten counts. This chain uses TRBV5-1 with TRBJ2-1; 9 bases align to TRBD1. CDR3 size: 14 residues. Germline V gene sequence: CDR1 SGHRS, CDR2 YFSETQ. J was trimmed by 7 bases and V by 4 bases; bases with no gene match: 6. The CDR3 sequence: CASSDGTGRNEQFF. The CDR3 DNA reads TGCGCCAGCAGCGACGGGACAGGGCGGAATGAGCAGTTCTTC.

This clonotype was seen a few times. The chain combines TRBV12-3 or TRBV12-4 with TRBJ2-1; D is possibly TRBD1 or TRBD2 (5 bases each). This CDR3 comprises 13 residues. Deletions cut 6 bases from V and 5 bases from J, with 11 bases between. The CDR3 loop is CASRSRGNNEQFF. Here the CDR3 DNA reads TGTGCCAGCAGGTCGAGGGGAAACAATGAGCAGTTCTTC.

The V gene is TRBV27, the J gene TRBJ1-2; 10 bases agree with TRBD1. V lost 0 bases, J lost 1 base, and 8 bases stayed unmatched. The CDR3 spans 18 residues. The germline gives CDR1 MNHEY, CDR2 SMNVEV (reference sequence). This CDR3 is CASSLSGDRGRLNYGYTF. CDR3 in DNA: TGTGCCAGCAGTTTATCGGGGGACAGGGGCCGCCTTAACTATGGCTACACCTTC.

The J gene is TRBJ2-7, the V gene TRBV23-1; maybe TRBD2 (5 bases). TRBV23-1 is designated an ORF whose function remains uncertain. Trimming took off 4 bases at V and 0 bases at J, with 7 bases between the two ends. The CDR3 contains 13 residues. The CDR3 region is CASSRTHSYEQYF. CDR3 in DNA: TGCGCCAGCAGTCGGACTCACTCCTACGAGCAGTACTTC.

This clonotype was picked up a small number of times. The chain is built from TRBV24-1 and TRBJ2-3; 14 positions match TRBD2. Germline assignment: CDR1 KGHDR and CDR2 SFDVKD. V shed 4 bases and J 5 bases; nucleotides not matched to a gene: 19. This CDR3 contains 21 residues. CDR3: CATSDPVGTSGGLQGGDTQYF. CDR3 nucleotide sequence: TGTGCCACCAGTGACCCTGTCGGGACTAGCGGGGGACTCCAAGGGGGAGATACGCAGTATTTT.

The V gene is TRBV12-3 or TRBV12-4, the J gene TRBJ1-2; D remains unclear. V was shortened by 1 base and J by 6 bases, with 12 bases between the two germline ends. CDR3 length: 14 residues. The DNA of the CDR3 is TGTGCCAGCAGTTTAGGAGCAGGCTGGAATGGCTACACCTTC. Protein: CASSLGAGWNGYTF.

The J gene is TRBJ1-1, the V gene TRBV29-1; unclear D gene. Germline assignment: CDR1 SQVTM and CDR2 ANQGSEA. V was clipped by 1 base and J by 2 bases, with 8 bases between them. The CDR3 has 13 amino acids. CDR3 bases: TGCAGCGTTGAAGGGGGAGAAAACACTGAAGCTTTCTTT. Its translation is CSVEGGENTEAFF. Variable domain in full (rest from reference TRBV29-1 and TRBJ1-1): SAVISQKPSRDICQRGTSLTIQCQVDSQVTMMFWYRQQPGQSLTLIATANQGSEATYESGFVIDKFPISRPNLTFSTLTVSNMSPEDSSIYLCSVEGGENTEAFFGQGTRLTVV.

In its sample, this clonotype was seen a few times. The chain recombines TRBV12-3 or TRBV12-4 with TRBJ1-1; no definite D call. This CDR3 contains 13 residues. Trimming stripped 6 bases from V and 6 bases from J, with 14 bases between. The CDR3 here is CASRELSAAEAFF. The CDR3 region has the DNA TGTGCCAGCAGAGAACTATCCGCAGCTGAAGCTTTCTTT.

This clonotype was detected a few times. J is TRBJ2-7 and V is TRBV2; 10 bases line up with TRBD2. Looked up from germline, CDR1 is SNHLY and CDR2 is FYNNEI. CDR3 length equals 15 residues. Trimming cost V 4 bases and J 7 bases; bases outside gene matches: 10. CDR3 nucleotides: TGTGCCAGCAGTGTGGGAGCGGGAGGGCCTCAAGAGCAGTACTTC. Translation: CASSVGAGGPQEQYF.